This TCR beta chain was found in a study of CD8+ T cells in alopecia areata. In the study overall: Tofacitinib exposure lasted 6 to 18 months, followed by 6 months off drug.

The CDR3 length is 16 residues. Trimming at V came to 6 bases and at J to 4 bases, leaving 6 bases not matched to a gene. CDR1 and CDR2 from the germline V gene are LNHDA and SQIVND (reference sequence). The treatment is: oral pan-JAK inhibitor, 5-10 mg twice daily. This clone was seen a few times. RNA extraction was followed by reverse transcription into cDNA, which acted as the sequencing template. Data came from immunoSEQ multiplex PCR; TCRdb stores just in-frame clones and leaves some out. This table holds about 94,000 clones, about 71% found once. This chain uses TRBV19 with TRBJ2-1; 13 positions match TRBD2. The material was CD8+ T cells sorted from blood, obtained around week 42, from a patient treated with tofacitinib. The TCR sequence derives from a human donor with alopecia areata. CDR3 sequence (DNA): TGTGCCAGTAGCATGACTAGCGGGGGGCCTTACAATGAGCAGTTCTTC. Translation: CASSMTSGGPYNEQFF.